The T cell receptor beta chain under discussion was sequenced for a study of spatial heterogeneity in lung cancer. Looking at the study overall: Beta-chain sequences were consistently detected more often than alpha-chain sequences. TCR and UMI combinations that were unique each appeared, on average, more than ten times in raw reads. Study-wide results and limits: Counts of expanded intratumoral alpha and beta TCRs tracked tumor mutation counts. Tumor T cells had an estimated coverage that came to approximately 7.7% for alpha chains and less than 15% for beta chains.

This clonotype qualifies as medium-sized. The antigen is not known. Trimming removed 0 bases at V and 3 bases at J, with 10 bases between. Germline CDR1 and CDR2: SGHRS and YFSETQ. The CDR3 covers 15 residues. Documented time point: sample taken at primary tumor resection. Tumor, nontumor lung or frozen PBMC supplied whole RNA that was sequenced unsorted. TCRdb reanalysed the 5' RACE reads using MiXCR and keeps one entry per CDR3 protein. The table has 2,500 to 3,500 distinct CDR3 sequences, 4.5% seen once. The clonotype was recovered from a female donor with early-stage non-small cell lung cancer. The sequencing used lung tumor tissue, collected at surgery. The chain has TRBV5-1 and TRBJ1-5; D is uncertain. DNA for the CDR3: TGCGCCAGCAGCTTGGCCGGGTTGGACAATCAGCCCCAGCATTTT. It encodes CASSLAGLDNQPQHF.